One and the same sample provided the 9 T cell receptor beta chains below, sequenced in a study of beta chain features in type 1 diabetes. Overall study results and limits: Researchers report that Type 1 diabetes patients had moderately but significantly shorter TCRB CDR3s across all four CD4+ subsets.

The investigators reverse transcribed all of the isolated RNA, so they sequenced expressed TCRB transcripts. Generated by immunoSEQ multiplex PCR, the TCRdb table keeps only in-frame clones and is missing some. The sample shows more than 300,000 clones, around 10% of them seen only once. For these receptors, no antigen is known. Sequencing input: central memory CD4+ T cells from blood. These receptors originate from a man aged 30-40 years with type 1 diabetes.

The J gene is TRBJ1-4, the V gene TRBV7-9; no reliable D call. V gave up 5 bases and J gave up 7 bases, with 8 bases separating them. This CDR3 comprises 12 residues. Per germline, CDR1 SEHNR and CDR2 FQNEAQ (reference sequence). CDR3 residues: CASSLQTEKLFF. The CDR3 DNA reads TGTGCCAGCAGCCTGCAGACTGAAAAACTGTTTTTT.

By sample fraction, this clone is medium-sized (0.01 to 0.1%). The genes are TRBV18 and TRBJ1-4; D is uncertain. Germline CDR1 reads KGHSH; CDR2 reads LQKENI. This CDR3 contains 13 residues. V was pared by 0 bases and J by 3 bases, with 2 bases between. This CDR3 is CASSPPSNEKLFF. The CDR3 nucleotides read TGTGCCAGCTCACCACCCTCTAATGAAAAACTGTTTTTT.

Details on this clone: The CDR3 does not end in the conserved phenylalanine or tryptophan, so this is likely a read error. The DNA is omitted, as the CDR3 cannot be located on it reliably, and the CDR3 follows TCRdb's listing. The chain links TRBV2 to TRBJ2-7. The CDR3 region is 14 residues in length, termini included. The germline V gene encodes CDR1 SNHLY and CDR2 FYNNEI. Here the CDR3 reads CASSQTRDARRYHL.

This clone was found a few times. This rearrangement joins TRBV28 to TRBJ1-1, with 8 bases identical to TRBD1. The CDR3 has 13 amino acids. V lost 2 bases to trimming and J lost 6 bases; unmatched junction nucleotides: 2. Germline loops: CDR1 MDHEN, CDR2 SYDVKM. The CDR3 DNA is TGTGCCAGCAGTTTACAACAGGGGGCTGAAGCTTTCTTT. It encodes CASSLQQGAEAFF.

This clone appeared many times. The CDR3 here is CASIYRLSSTDTQYF. Here the CDR3 DNA reads TGTGCCAGCATCTACAGACTTTCTAGCACAGATACGCAGTATTTT. The V and J genes are TRBV6-5 and TRBJ2-3, with D unresolved. CDR1 is MNHEY, CDR2 SVGAGI, per germline. This CDR3 region has 15 residues. The germline V and J ends were trimmed by 7 bases and 0 bases, with 14 bases remaining between them.

This clone appeared a few times. The chain uses TRBV4-2 and TRBJ2-2; 10 bases match TRBD2. Trimming took 1 base from V and 2 from J; bases not matched to a gene: 1. Germline-derived CDR1 and CDR2 are LGHNA and YNFKEQ. There are 16 residues in the CDR3. CDR3 bases: TGTGCCAGCAGCCAAGCTAGCGGGAGTAACACCGGGGAGCTGTTTTTT. It is translated as CASSQASGSNTGELFF.

The rearrangement uses TRBV2 and TRBJ2-1; 9 nucleotides align to TRBD2. The V gene's germline CDR1 is SNHLY and CDR2 FYNNEI. This CDR3 has 12 amino acids. V lost 6 bases and J lost 9; bases outside the gene matches: 3. The CDR3 is CASSYSGGEQFF. The CDR3 DNA is TGTGCCAGCAGCTATAGCGGGGGTGAGCAGTTCTTC.

In this sample, this clone turned up a few times. The chain recombines TRBV5-8 with TRBJ2-1; D not resolved. CDR3 size: 14 residues. V was pared by 4 bases and J by 0 bases, with 8 bases between. Germline V lookup: CDR1 SGHTS, CDR2 YDEGEE. CDR3 sequence: CASSPLTSYNEQFF. Written as DNA, the CDR3 is TGTGCCAGCAGCCCCCTCACCTCCTACAATGAGCAGTTCTTC.

This clone was seen at least ten times. CDR3 nucleotide sequence: TGTGCCAGCAGTTTATCCCACCCGAGCGAGCAGTACTTC. Translation gives CASSLSHPSEQYF. The genes are TRBV28 and TRBJ2-7; the D is unclear. Germline V CDR1 and CDR2: MDHEN, SYDVKM. The CDR3 totals 13 residues. Trimming left V 1 base short and J 6 bases short, with 10 bases between.